The entry that follows covers one TCR beta chain sequence. The sample belongs to a study of blood T cell repertoires in COVID-19. Study-level background: Samples of COVID-19 (acute and convalescent) were obtained from the United States, Italy and Spain. PBMCs, B-cell-depleted T cells, or T cells provided the cDNA or gDNA that made up the material.

TCRdb's copy holds only in-frame clones and misses some; the assay was immunoSEQ multiplex PCR. The sample holds about 99,000 clones, approximately 91% seen once. This CDR3 contains 14 residues. Germline V gene data show CDR1 as GTSNPN and CDR2 as SVGIG (reference sequence). V shed 1 base and J shed 2 bases, with 9 bases lying between them. This receptor was identified in a human donor in a cohort sampled during active COVID-19. The sequenced sample was peripheral blood. V gene TRBV30 combines with J gene TRBJ1-5; D remains unclear. The CDR3 reads CAWSDGDGNQPQHF. DNA for the CDR3: TGTGCCTGGAGTGATGGAGACGGCAATCAGCCCCAGCATTTT.